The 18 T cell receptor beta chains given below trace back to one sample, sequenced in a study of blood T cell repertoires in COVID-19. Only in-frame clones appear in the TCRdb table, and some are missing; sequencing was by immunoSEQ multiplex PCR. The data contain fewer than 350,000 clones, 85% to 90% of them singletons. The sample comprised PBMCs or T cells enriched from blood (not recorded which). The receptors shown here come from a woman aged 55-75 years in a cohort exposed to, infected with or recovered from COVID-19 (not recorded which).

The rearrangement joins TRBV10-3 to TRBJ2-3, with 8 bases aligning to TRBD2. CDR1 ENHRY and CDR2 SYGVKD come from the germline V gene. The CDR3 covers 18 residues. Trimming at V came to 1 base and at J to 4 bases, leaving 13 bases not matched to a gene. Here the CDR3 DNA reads TGTGCCATCAGTGAGTTCCCCGGGGGAGCGGGGGACGCAGATACGCAGTATTTT. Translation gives CAISEFPGGAGDADTQYF.

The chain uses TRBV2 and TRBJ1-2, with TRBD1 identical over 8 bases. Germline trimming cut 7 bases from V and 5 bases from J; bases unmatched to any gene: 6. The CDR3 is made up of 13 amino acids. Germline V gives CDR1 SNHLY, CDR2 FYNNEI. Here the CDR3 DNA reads TGTGCCAGCAAAGGCAGGGGGCTTTATGGCTACACCTTC. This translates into CASKGRGLYGYTF.

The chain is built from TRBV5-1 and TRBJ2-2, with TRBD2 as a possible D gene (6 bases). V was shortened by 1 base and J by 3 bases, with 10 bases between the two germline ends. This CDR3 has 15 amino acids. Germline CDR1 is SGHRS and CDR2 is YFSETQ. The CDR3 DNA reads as TGCGCCAGCAGCTTGTCGGGAGCGGACACCGGGGAGCTGTTTTTT. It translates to CASSLSGADTGELFF.

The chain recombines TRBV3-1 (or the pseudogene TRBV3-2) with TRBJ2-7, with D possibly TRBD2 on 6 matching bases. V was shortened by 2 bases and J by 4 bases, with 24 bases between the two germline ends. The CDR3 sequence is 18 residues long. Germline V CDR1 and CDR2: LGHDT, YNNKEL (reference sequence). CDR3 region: CASSQRPLRRGYKYEQYF. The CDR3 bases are TGTGCCAGCAGCCAAAGGCCCCTCCGGCGGGGTTACAAATACGAGCAGTACTTC.

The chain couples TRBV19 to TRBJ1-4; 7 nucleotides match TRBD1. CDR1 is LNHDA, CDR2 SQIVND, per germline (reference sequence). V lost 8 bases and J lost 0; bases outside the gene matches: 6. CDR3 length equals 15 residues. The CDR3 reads CASSLGQATNEKLFF. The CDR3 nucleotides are TGTGCCAGTTCTCTAGGACAGGCAACTAATGAAAAACTGTTTTTT.

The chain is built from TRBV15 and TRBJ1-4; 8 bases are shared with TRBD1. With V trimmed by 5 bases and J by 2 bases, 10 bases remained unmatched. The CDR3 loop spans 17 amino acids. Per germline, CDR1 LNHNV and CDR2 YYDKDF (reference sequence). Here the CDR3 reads CATSVRQGYGTNEKLFF. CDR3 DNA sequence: TGTGCCACCAGCGTCCGACAGGGGTACGGGACTAATGAAAAACTGTTTTTT. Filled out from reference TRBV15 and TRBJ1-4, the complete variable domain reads DAMVIQNPRYQVTQFGKPVTLSCSQTLNHNVMYWYQQKSSQAPKLLFHYYDKDFNNEADTPDNFQSRRPNTSFCFLDIRSPGLGDTAMYLCATSVRQGYGTNEKLFFGSGTQLSVL.

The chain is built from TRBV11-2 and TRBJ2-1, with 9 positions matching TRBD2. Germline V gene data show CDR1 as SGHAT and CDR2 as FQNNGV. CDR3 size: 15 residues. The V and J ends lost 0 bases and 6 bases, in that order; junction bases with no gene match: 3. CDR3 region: CASSLEAGGGNEQFF. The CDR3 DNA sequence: TGTGCCAGCAGCTTAGAAGCGGGAGGAGGCAATGAGCAGTTCTTC. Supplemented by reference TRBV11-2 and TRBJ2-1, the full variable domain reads EAGVAQSPRYKIIEKRQSVAFWCNPISGHATLYWYQQILGQGPKLLIQFQNNGVVDDSQLPKDRFSAERLKGVDSTLKIQPAKLEDSAVYLCASSLEAGGGNEQFFGPGTRLTVL.

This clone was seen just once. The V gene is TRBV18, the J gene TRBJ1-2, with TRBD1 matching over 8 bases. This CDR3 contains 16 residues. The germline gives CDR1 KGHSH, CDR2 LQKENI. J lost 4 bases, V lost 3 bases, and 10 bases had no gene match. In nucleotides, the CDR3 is TGTGCCAGCTCACCCGGGACAGGAGTACCCGTCTATGGCTACACCTTC. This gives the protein CASSPGTGVPVYGYTF. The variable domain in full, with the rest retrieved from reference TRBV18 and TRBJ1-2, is NAGVMQNPRHLVRRRGQEARLRCSPMKGHSHVYWYRQLPEEGLKFMVYLQKENIIDESGMPKERFSAEFPKEGPSILRIQQVVRGDSAAYFCASSPGTGVPVYGYTFGSGTRLTVV.

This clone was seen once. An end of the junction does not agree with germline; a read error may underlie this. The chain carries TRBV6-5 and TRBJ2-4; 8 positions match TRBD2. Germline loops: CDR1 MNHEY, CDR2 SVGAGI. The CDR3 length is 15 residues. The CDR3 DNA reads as TGTGCCTGCAGTCTTCGGGAGGGAACAGGAAACATTCAGTACTTC. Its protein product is CACSLREGTGNIQYF.

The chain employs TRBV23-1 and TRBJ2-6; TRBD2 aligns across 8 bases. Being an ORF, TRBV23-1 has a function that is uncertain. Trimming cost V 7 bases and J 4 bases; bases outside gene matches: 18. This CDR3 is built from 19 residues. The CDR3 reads CASIQGSQREWRGANVLTF. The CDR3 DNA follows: TGCGCCAGCATCCAGGGTAGTCAGCGGGAGTGGAGAGGGGCCAACGTCCTGACTTTC.

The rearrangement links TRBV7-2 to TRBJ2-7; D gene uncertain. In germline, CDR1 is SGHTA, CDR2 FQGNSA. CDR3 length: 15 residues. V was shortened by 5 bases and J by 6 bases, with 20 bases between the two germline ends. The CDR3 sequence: CASSPLEKGASEQYF. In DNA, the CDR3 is TGTGCCAGCAGCCCCTTAGAAAAAGGAGCCTCCGAGCAGTACTTC.

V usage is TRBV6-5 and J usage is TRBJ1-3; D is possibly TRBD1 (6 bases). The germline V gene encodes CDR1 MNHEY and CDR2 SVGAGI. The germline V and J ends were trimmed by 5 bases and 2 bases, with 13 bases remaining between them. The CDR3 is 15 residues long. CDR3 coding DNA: TGTGCCAGCAGTCCAACAGGGCTAACTGGAAACACCATATATTTT. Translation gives CASSPTGLTGNTIYF.

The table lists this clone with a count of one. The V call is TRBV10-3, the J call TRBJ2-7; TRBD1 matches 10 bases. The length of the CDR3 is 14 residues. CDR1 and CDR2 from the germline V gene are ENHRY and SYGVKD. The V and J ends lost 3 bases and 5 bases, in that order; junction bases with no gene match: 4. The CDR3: CAISEYGTGDEQYF. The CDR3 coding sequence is TGTGCCATCAGTGAATACGGGACAGGGGACGAGCAGTACTTC.

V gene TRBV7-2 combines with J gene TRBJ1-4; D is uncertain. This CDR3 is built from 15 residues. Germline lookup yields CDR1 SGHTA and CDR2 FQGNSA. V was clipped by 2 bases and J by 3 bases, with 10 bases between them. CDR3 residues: CASSLFGGANEKLFF. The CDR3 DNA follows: TGTGCCAGCAGCTTATTCGGCGGAGCTAATGAAAAACTGTTTTTT.

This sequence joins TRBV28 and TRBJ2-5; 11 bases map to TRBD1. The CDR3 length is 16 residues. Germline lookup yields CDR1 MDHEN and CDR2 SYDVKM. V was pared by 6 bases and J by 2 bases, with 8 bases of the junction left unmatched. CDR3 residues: CASSNTGTGGQETQYF. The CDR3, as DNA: TGTGCCAGCAGCAATACCGGGACAGGGGGACAAGAGACCCAGTACTTC.

The CDR3 DNA reads as TGTGCCAGCTCTCCGACCAGGGATTCACCCCTCCACTTT. Amino acid sequence: CASSPTRDSPLHF. The chain couples TRBV6-5 to TRBJ1-6, with D maybe TRBD1 (5 bases). CDR3 size: 13 residues. V was clipped by 8 bases and J by 8 bases, with 13 bases between them. Germline-derived CDR1 and CDR2 are MNHEY and SVGAGI.

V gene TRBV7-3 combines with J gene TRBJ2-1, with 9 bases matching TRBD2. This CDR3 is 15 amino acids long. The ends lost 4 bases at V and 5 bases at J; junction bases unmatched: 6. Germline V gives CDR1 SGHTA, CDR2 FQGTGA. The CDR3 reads CASSWGAGGNNEQFF. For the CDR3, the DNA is TGTGCCAGCAGCTGGGGTGCGGGAGGGAACAATGAGCAGTTCTTC.

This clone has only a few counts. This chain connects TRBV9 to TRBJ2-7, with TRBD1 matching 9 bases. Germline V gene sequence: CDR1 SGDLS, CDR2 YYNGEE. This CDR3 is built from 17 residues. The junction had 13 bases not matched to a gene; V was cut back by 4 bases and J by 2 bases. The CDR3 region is CASSLKPRTGAPYEQYF. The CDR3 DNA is TGTGCCAGCAGCCTCAAACCAAGGACAGGGGCGCCCTACGAGCAGTACTTC.